This record covers a single T cell receptor (beta chain). Its antigen is unknown. Newly diagnosed hyperthyroidism, duration under 2 months, in patients aged 18 to 65. This entry is derived from a study of T cells in Graves' hyperthyroidism and ophthalmopathy. Study results and limitations: Most clonotypes that expanded in the thyroid above 0.001 also showed up in blood. Using 13 V-J features, a model discriminated ophthalmopathy from stable hyperthyroidism.

Amplified regions were TCR beta CDR3 sequences from RNA transcripts. The primer set for the first-round RT-PCR of the TCR CDR3 was HTBI. MiXCR, run by TCRdb on the multiplex PCR reads, gives a single entry per CDR3 protein. The data hold roughly 49,000 distinct CDR3 sequences, with roughly 50% observed a single time. V trimming: 5 bases; J trimming: 3 bases; junction bases outside the gene matches: 6. Germline V gene sequence: CDR1 SQVTM, CDR2 ANQGSEA. This CDR3 has 15 residues. Sequenced input: peripheral blood or thyroid tissue (not recorded which). The V call is TRBV29-1, the J call TRBJ2-7, with 14 bases aligning to TRBD2. This receptor was identified in a man aged 18 to 29 with Graves' hyperthyroidism. The CDR3 coding sequence is TGCAGCGTTACGGGACTAGCGGGAGAATTCTACGAGCAGTACTTC. Translation gives CSVTGLAGEFYEQYF.